The 28 T cell receptor beta chains below were found in one sample sequenced in a study of regulatory T cells in long-lasting Graves disease. According to the study, TCR beta libraries were built with iRepertoire HTBI primers and CDR3-region Arm-PCR. TCRdb re-analysed the multiplex PCR reads in MiXCR, keeping a single row per CDR3 protein. Seen here are about 200,000 distinct CDR3 sequences, around 20% observed once, and the top ten hold over 20%. Noted time point: newly diagnosed GD, antithyroid drugs for less than 3 months. Making the TCR library involved RNA that had been extracted from PBMCs. The source material was peripheral blood mononuclear cells (PBMCs), sampled at new diagnosis, from a patient treated with antithyroid drugs. All receptors come from a female donor with Graves disease.

Regarding this clonotype: The junction departs from germline at one end; a sequencing error may be responsible. The V and J genes are TRBV7-8 and TRBJ1-1; D is unresolved. There are 13 residues in the CDR3. Germline loops: CDR1 SGHVS, CDR2 FQNEAQ. CDR3 region: CTSSLRQNTEAFF. The CDR3 DNA is TGTACCAGCAGCCTTCGACAGAACACTGAAGCTTTCTTT.

This clonotype was seen more than once but under ten times. One end of the junction does not line up with germline, which may come from a read error. The rearrangement joins TRBV20-1 to TRBJ2-7; 10 positions match TRBD2. Germline assignment: CDR1 DFQATT and CDR2 SNEGSKA (reference sequence). This CDR3 spans 14 amino acids. The CDR3 loop reads CSAEGLATSYGQYF. DNA for the CDR3: TGCAGTGCCGAGGGACTAGCGACTTCCTACGGGCAGTACTTC.

Details on this clonotype: Relative to the germline gene, one junction end is altered; a read error may explain this. This chain joins TRBV6-2 or TRBV6-3 and TRBJ1-1, with TRBD1 as a possible D gene (5 bases). CDR3 length: 13 residues. Germline values: CDR1 MNHEY, CDR2 SVGEGT. The CDR3 nucleotides are TGTACCAGCAGAACCGGGGGGAACACTGAAGCTTTCTTT. Amino acid sequence: CTSRTGGNTEAFF.

This clonotype was observed at least ten times. V usage is TRBV11-2 and J usage is TRBJ2-1; weak D call: TRBD1 (6 bases). The CDR3 loop spans 13 amino acids. V lost 5 bases and J 9 bases, leaving 14 bases between the germline ends. Germline V lookup: CDR1 SGHAT, CDR2 FQNNGV. The CDR3, as DNA: TGTGCCAGCAGCCTCAGGACAGACAGTGAGCAGTTCTTC. This sequence encodes CASSLRTDSEQFF.

This clonotype occurred many times. The genes are TRBV7-9 and TRBJ1-1; perhaps TRBD1 as D (5 bases). V was pared by 6 bases and J by 2 bases, with 13 bases between. The germline V gene has CDR1 SEHNR and CDR2 FQNEAQ (reference sequence). The CDR3 spans 14 residues. This CDR3 reads CASRSGTINTEAFF. The CDR3 DNA follows: TGTGCCAGCAGATCCGGGACTATCAACACTGAAGCTTTCTTT.

This clonotype was detected ten times or more. The gene calls are TRBV24-1 and TRBJ2-1, with a possible D match to TRBD1 (5 bases). V gave up 0 bases and J gave up 5 bases, with 13 bases separating them. This CDR3 contains 16 residues. The germline CDR1 and CDR2 sequences are KGHDR and SFDVKD. CDR3 coding DNA: TGTGCCACCAGTGATTTGGGGTCAGGGTTGAACAATGAGCAGTTCTTC. This encodes CATSDLGSGLNNEQFF.

This clonotype was seen ten or more times. The rearrangement uses TRBV12-3 or TRBV12-4 and TRBJ1-2; D is unclear. CDR3 length: 14 amino acids. V was pared by 3 bases and J by 4 bases, with 12 bases between. CDR3 nucleotide sequence: TGTGCCAGCAGTTTTTCAGCAGGTTCCTATGGCTACACCTTC. This gives the protein CASSFSAGSYGYTF.

This clonotype was seen repeatedly, ten times or more. CDR3 DNA: TGTGCCAGCAGCTTAAGTTCGGTCCATGAGCAGTTCTTC. It codes for CASSLSSVHEQFF. The genes are TRBV11-2 and TRBJ2-1; D is unresolved. The ends were cut back, 2 bases at V and 8 bases at J, with 10 bases in the middle. CDR3 length equals 13 residues. Per the germline V gene, CDR1 is SGHAT and CDR2 is FQNNGV.

This clonotype was recorded many times. The rearrangement uses TRBV2 and TRBJ2-7; D gene uncertain. CDR3 size: 13 residues. Trimming cost V 6 bases and J 4 bases, with 13 bases left between them. The germline V gene encodes CDR1 SNHLY and CDR2 FYNNEI. CDR3: CASSFDSKYEQYF. In DNA, the CDR3 is TGTGCCAGCAGCTTCGACTCTAAATACGAGCAGTACTTC.

This chain links TRBV5-6 with TRBJ2-7; no clear D gene. CDR1 SGHDT and CDR2 YYEEEE come from the germline V gene. Deletions cut 0 bases from V and 0 bases from J, with 19 bases between. CDR3 size: 18 residues. The CDR3 bases are TGTGCCAGCAGCTTGGCCTTTAAAGGCAGGCAATACTCCTACGAGCAGTACTTC. This sequence encodes CASSLAFKGRQYSYEQYF.

This clonotype was counted ten times or more. The chain is built from TRBV18 and TRBJ1-2; D gene uncertain. The CDR3 consists of 14 residues. Looked up from germline, CDR1 is KGHSH and CDR2 is LQKENI. V dropped 1 base and J dropped 1 base, with 7 bases sitting between them. This chain's CDR3 is CASSPQPNNYGYTF. The CDR3 DNA reads as TGTGCCAGCTCACCACAGCCTAATAACTATGGCTACACCTTC. Complete variable domain (other parts from reference TRBV18 and TRBJ1-2): NAGVMQNPRHLVRRRGQEARLRCSPMKGHSHVYWYRQLPEEGLKFMVYLQKENIIDESGMPKERFSAEFPKEGPSILRIQQVVRGDSAAYFCASSPQPNNYGYTFGSGTRLTVV.

This clonotype was recorded at least ten times. CDR3 protein: CASSPVLGETQYF. CDR3 bases: TGTGCCAGCAGCCCCGTCCTAGGGGAGACCCAGTACTTC. The V and J genes are TRBV28 and TRBJ2-5; no clear D gene. This CDR3 is built from 13 residues. Germline V gene data show CDR1 as MDHEN and CDR2 as SYDVKM. Trimming pared 6 bases from V and 5 bases from J, leaving 13 bases between.

Only a few counts were recorded for this clonotype. The chain couples TRBV5-1 to TRBJ2-3, with D unclear. V lost 5 bases and J 6 bases, leaving 13 bases between the germline ends. The CDR3 loop spans 13 amino acids. CDR1 and CDR2 from the germline V gene are SGHRS and YFSETQ. CDR3 protein: CASRRNLGDTQYF. The CDR3 DNA is TGCGCCAGCAGACGGAACCTGGGTGATACGCAGTATTTT.

This clonotype was observed many times. The V call is TRBV12-3 or TRBV12-4, the J call TRBJ1-2; 10 bases align to TRBD1. CDR3 length: 14 residues. V dropped 6 bases and J dropped 2; count of bases not matched to a gene: 3. CDR3 protein: CASSQGQGNYGYTF. The CDR3 nucleotides read TGTGCCAGCAGCCAGGGACAGGGGAACTATGGCTACACCTTC.

The genes are TRBV19 and TRBJ2-1, with 8 bases matching TRBD2. The CDR3 extends over 16 amino acids. Germline CDR1 and CDR2: LNHDA and SQIVND (reference sequence). Germline trimming cut 4 bases from V and 5 bases from J; bases unmatched to any gene: 10. CDR3 in DNA: TGTGCCAGTAGTACTCTCCGGACTAGCAGGAACAATGAGCAGTTCTTC. It codes for CASSTLRTSRNNEQFF.

This clonotype was observed at least ten times. The rearrangement links TRBV10-2 to TRBJ2-7; 9 bases match TRBD2. This CDR3 is 14 amino acids long. Trimming at V came to 10 bases and at J to 4 bases, leaving 11 bases not matched to a gene. From germline, CDR1 is WSHSY and CDR2 SAAADI. In DNA form, the CDR3 reads TGCGCCACCCTGACTAGCGGAGGTCAGTACGAGCAGTACTTC. This codes for CATLTSGGQYEQYF.

The table lists this clonotype with many counts. The V and J genes are TRBV6-1 and TRBJ2-5, with 7 bases fitting TRBD2. The CDR3 length is 14 residues. V gave up 6 bases and J gave up 5 bases; unmatched junction bases: 9. CDR1 and CDR2 from the germline V gene are MNHNS and SASEGT. For the CDR3, the DNA is TGTGCCAGCAGGCGGGGGATAGGCACGGAGACCCAGTACTTC. Amino acids: CASRRGIGTETQYF.

This clonotype was seen repeatedly, ten times or more. This chain links TRBV7-3 with TRBJ2-1; tentative D call: TRBD2 (5 bases). Germline V CDR1 and CDR2: SGHTA, FQGTGA. This CDR3 comprises 14 residues. The V end was cut by 5 bases, the J end by 9 bases, with 17 bases between. CDR3 in amino acids: CASSPPSAGGEQFF. The CDR3, as DNA: TGTGCCAGCAGCCCACCGAGCGCAGGAGGTGAGCAGTTCTTC.

In its sample, this clonotype was seen many times. The chain combines TRBV20-1 with TRBJ2-7; no clear D. CDR3 size: 13 residues. V lost 3 bases and J lost 0, with 9 bases in between. The V gene's germline CDR1 is DFQATT and CDR2 SNEGSKA (reference sequence). The CDR3 DNA sequence: TGCAGTGCTAGGGACGGGCCCTCCTACGAGCAGTACTTC. Its translation is CSARDGPSYEQYF.

Many counts were recorded for this clonotype. The CDR3 DNA sequence: TGTGCCAGCAGCCAACCCGGTTTGACGGGTGAAGCTTTCTTT. It encodes CASSQPGLTGEAFF. The chain joins TRBV3-1 to TRBJ1-1; D is uncertain. The length of the CDR3 is 14 residues. V shed 2 bases and J shed 7 bases, with 14 bases lying between them. CDR1 is LGHDT and CDR2 is YNNKEL in the germline V gene (reference sequence).

This clonotype has a handful of counts. V is TRBV6-1 and J is TRBJ1-6; D gene uncertain. Germline-derived CDR1 and CDR2 are MNHNS and SASEGT. The CDR3 has 13 amino acids. The ends were cut back, 6 bases at V and 6 bases at J, with 9 bases in the middle. The CDR3 nucleotides are TGTGCCAGCAGGGAAAATATTAATTCACCCCTCCACTTT. Protein: CASRENINSPLHF.

This clonotype has a count of ten or more. This chain connects TRBV7-3 to TRBJ2-7; tentative D call: TRBD2 (6 bases). The ends were cut back, 1 base at V and 0 bases at J, with 7 bases in the middle. Germline V CDR1 and CDR2: SGHTA, FQGTGA. The CDR3 spans 14 residues. The CDR3 nucleotides read TGTGCCAGCAGCTTAAGGGGACTCTCCTACGAGCAGTACTTC. Translating gives CASSLRGLSYEQYF. Drawing the rest from reference TRBV7-3 and TRBJ2-7, the complete variable domain is GAGVSQTPSNKVTEKGKYVELRCDPISGHTALYWYRQSLGQGPEFLIYFQGTGAADDSGLPNDRFFAVRPEGSVSTLKIQRTERGDSAVYLCASSLRGLSYEQYFGPGTRLTVT.

This clonotype appeared many times. This chain connects TRBV2 to TRBJ2-3; 8 positions agree with TRBD1. Germline V gene sequence: CDR1 SNHLY, CDR2 FYNNEI. This CDR3 spans 14 amino acids. V shed 6 bases, J shed 1 base, and the junction held 3 bases outside the gene matches. CDR3 in amino acids: CASRDRAGTDTQYF. CDR3 coding DNA: TGTGCCAGCAGGGACAGGGCCGGCACAGATACGCAGTATTTT.

This chain joins TRBV20-1 and TRBJ2-7; 9 bases are shared with TRBD2. Trimming took 0 bases from V and 3 from J; bases not matched to a gene: 6. Germline CDR1 reads DFQATT; CDR2 reads SNEGSKA (reference sequence). The CDR3 contains 15 residues. CDR3: CSARDPTSGGYEQYF. In DNA, the CDR3 is TGCAGTGCTAGAGATCCGACTAGCGGAGGCTACGAGCAGTACTTC.

This clonotype appeared many times. The genes are TRBV9 and TRBJ2-3; D remains ambiguous. Germline values: CDR1 SGDLS, CDR2 YYNGEE. V lost 0 bases and J 2 bases, leaving 10 bases between the germline ends. The CDR3 contains 15 residues. CDR3 in amino acids: CASSVGTFLTDTQYF. Here the CDR3 DNA reads TGTGCCAGCAGCGTAGGGACCTTTCTCACAGATACGCAGTATTTT.

V gene TRBV29-1 combines with J gene TRBJ1-1; unclear D gene. The CDR3 is 12 residues long. The V end lost 1 base, the J end lost 10 bases, and 13 bases lay between the germline ends. Germline loops: CDR1 SQVTM, CDR2 ANQGSEA. CDR3 DNA sequence: TGCAGCGTTGAAGGGGGTCGGGTAGGAGCTTTCTTT. This sequence encodes CSVEGGRVGAFF.

This clonotype was picked up many times. The chain recombines TRBV12-3 or TRBV12-4 with TRBJ2-5; 7 nucleotides match TRBD1. This CDR3 is built from 14 residues. J was trimmed by 4 bases and V by 6 bases; bases with no gene match: 8. The CDR3 DNA sequence: TGTGCCAGCAGCCCCGGGACAGCAGGAGAGACCCAGTACTTC. Amino acid sequence: CASSPGTAGETQYF.

The chain combines TRBV12-3 or TRBV12-4 with TRBJ1-6; tentative D call: TRBD1 (6 bases). The V end lost 5 bases, the J end lost 7 bases, and 15 bases lay between the germline ends. This CDR3 contains 15 residues. CDR3 sequence (DNA): TGTGCCAGCAGTAACACAGGGAGCTGGAATTCACCCCTCCACTTT. Protein product: CASSNTGSWNSPLHF.